This T cell receptor beta chain was observed in a study of shared clonotypes between healthy human individuals. General study results and limits: Non-shared clonotypes had lower generation probabilities than clonotypes shared by all four sorted-subset donors. Across four donors, naive CD4 shared around 5%, naive CD8 around 3.5%, memory CD4 less than 2.5%, memory CD8 approximately 0.4%. It was expected that sequencing depth would affect clonotype sharing among donors.

Sequenced by immunoSEQ multiplex PCR; TCRdb stores in-frame clones only, minus some. The sample lists 2 million to 2.5 million clones; about 95% were seen once. Terminally differentiated effector memory CD45RA+ cells were excluded from the naive CD8 cells, which were CD45RO-negative and positively selected for CCR7. Donation came from healthy HIV-negative adults that had no recent acute infections or vaccinations. Turning to this clone: The antigen is not known. Other nucleotide sequences in the sample specify the same CDR3.

CDR1 is LGHNA, CDR2 YSLEER, per germline. This CDR3 comprises 15 residues. V lost 1 base, J lost 0 bases, and 1 base stayed unmatched. The chain carries TRBV4-3 and TRBJ2-7; 9 bases agree with TRBD2. The source of this sequence is a man aged 18 to 30 in good health. Sequenced input: naive CD8+ T cells sorted from blood. The CDR3 DNA sequence: TGCGCCAGCAGCCAAGGACTAGCGGCCTCCTACGAGCAGTACTTC. Translating it yields CASSQGLAASYEQYF.